A selection of T cell receptor beta chains follows, all from one sample in a study of graft-versus-host responses after intestinal transplantation. Their target antigens are unknown. Assay used: immunoSEQ multiplex PCR; TCRdb lists only in-frame clones, some missing. This sample has fewer than 95,000 clones, with over 80% found just once. Sequenced material: unstimulated CD8+ T cells sorted from spleen or lymph node cells, taken before intestinal transplant. These receptors came from a human donor who received an intestinal transplant. Both conserved end residues are part of each CDR3. Each record gives: V gene, D gene, clone size, J gene, CDR3 protein, CDR3 DNA. A D gene is named only where the DNA matches it firmly. Not every row has a clone size; where given, it reads once, few, many or a size class.

V gene: TRBV4-1
D gene: -
clone size: -
J gene: TRBJ2-2
CDR3 protein: CASSIQGAGYTGELFF
CDR3 DNA: TGCGCCAGCAGCATACAGGGAGCAGGGTACACCGGGGAGCTGTTTTTT

V gene: TRBV5-6
D gene: TRBD2
clone size: -
J gene: TRBJ2-3
CDR3 protein: CASSLSVVTSGTDTQYF
CDR3 DNA: TGTGCCAGCAGCTTAAGTGTGGTAACTAGCGGCACAGATACGCAGTATTTT

V gene: TRBV27
D gene: TRBD1
clone size: -
J gene: TRBJ2-1
CDR3 protein: CASTNTGGMAYNEQFF
CDR3 DNA: TGTGCCAGCACTAACACAGGGGGTATGGCCTACAATGAGCAGTTCTTC

V gene: TRBV29-1
D gene: TRBD1
clone size: -
J gene: TRBJ1-1
CDR3 protein: CSHSGQGIYSNTEAFF
CDR3 DNA: TGCAGCCACTCGGGACAGGGCATATATTCGAACACTGAAGCTTTCTTT

V gene: TRBV6-1
D gene: TRBD2
clone size: -
J gene: TRBJ2-7
CDR3 protein: CASSESSGGFYEQYF
CDR3 DNA: TGTGCCAGCAGTGAATCTAGCGGGGGCTTTTACGAGCAGTACTTC

V gene: TRBV7-6
D gene: -
clone size: -
J gene: TRBJ2-7
CDR3 protein: CAVWTSSYEQYF
CDR3 DNA: TGTGCCGTTTGGACATCCTCCTACGAGCAGTACTTC

V gene: TRBV4-3
D gene: TRBD2
clone size: -
J gene: TRBJ2-3
CDR3 protein: CASSQAPSLAGGTDTQYF
CDR3 DNA: TGCGCCAGCAGCCAAGCCCCCTCGCTAGCGGGGGGCACAGATACGCAGTATTTT

V gene: TRBV27
D gene: -
clone size: once
J gene: TRBJ1-1
CDR3 protein: CASSLSAGFGFTEAFF
CDR3 DNA: TGTGCCAGCAGTTTATCGGCGGGATTCGGTTTCACTGAAGCTTTCTTT

V gene: TRBV5-4
D gene: TRBD2
clone size: -
J gene: TRBJ2-7
CDR3 protein: CASSDGTSASYEQYF
CDR3 DNA: TGTGCCAGCAGCGACGGGACTAGCGCTTCCTACGAGCAGTACTTC

V gene: TRBV27
D gene: -
clone size: -
J gene: TRBJ1-4
CDR3 protein: CASSSGATNEKLFF
CDR3 DNA: TGTGCCAGCAGTTCGGGGGCAACTAATGAAAAACTGTTTTTT

V gene: TRBV4-2
D gene: TRBD1
clone size: -
J gene: TRBJ1-1
CDR3 protein: CASSLLTGDNTEAFF
CDR3 DNA: TGTGCCAGCAGCCTACTGACAGGGGATAACACTGAAGCTTTCTTT

V gene: TRBV2
D gene: -
clone size: -
J gene: TRBJ2-1
CDR3 protein: CASSGQPEREQFF
CDR3 DNA: TGTGCCAGCAGTGGGCAGCCCGAGCGGGAGCAGTTCTTC

V gene: TRBV6-5
D gene: -
clone size: -
J gene: TRBJ1-3
CDR3 protein: CASRLQGSGNTIYF
CDR3 DNA: TGTGCCAGCAGGCTACAGGGATCTGGAAACACCATATATTTT

V gene: TRBV11-2
D gene: -
clone size: -
J gene: TRBJ2-7
CDR3 protein: CASSHWGDEQYF
CDR3 DNA: TGTGCCAGCAGCCATTGGGGGGACGAGCAGTACTTC

V gene: TRBV4-1
D gene: TRBD1
clone size: -
J gene: TRBJ2-7
CDR3 protein: CASSAGTGGSYEQYF
CDR3 DNA: TGCGCCAGCAGCGCAGGGACAGGGGGTTCCTACGAGCAGTACTTC

V gene: TRBV5-6
D gene: -
clone size: -
J gene: TRBJ2-1
CDR3 protein: CASSYGVTRYNEQFF
CDR3 DNA: TGTGCCAGCAGCTACGGGGTTACGCGCTACAATGAGCAGTTCTTC

V gene: TRBV27
D gene: -
clone size: -
J gene: TRBJ2-2
CDR3 protein: CASRANTGELFF
CDR3 DNA: TGTGCCAGCCGGGCGAACACCGGGGAGCTGTTTTTT

V gene: TRBV7-8
D gene: TRBD2
clone size: -
J gene: TRBJ2-3
CDR3 protein: CASSPGLAKTDTQYF
CDR3 DNA: TGTGCCAGCAGCCCAGGACTAGCCAAGACAGATACGCAGTATTTT

V gene: TRBV5-1
D gene: TRBD2
clone size: -
J gene: TRBJ2-1
CDR3 protein: CASSLPRLAGGDNEQFF
CDR3 DNA: TGCGCCAGCAGCTTGCCAAGGTTAGCGGGAGGGGACAATGAGCAGTTCTTC